This T cell receptor beta chain was sequenced during a study of shared clonotypes between healthy human individuals. Points from the study as a whole: Estimated clonotype richness was generally higher in naive than memory subsets.

Using immunoSEQ multiplex PCR, the repertoire was profiled, and TCRdb retains in-frame clones only, with some absent. The table includes 550,000 to 850,000 clones, 72% detected once. CDR1 is SGHDN and CDR2 is FVKESK in the germline V gene. CDR3 length: 14 amino acids. V lost 1 base and J lost 7, with 8 bases in between. Naive CD4+ cells were CD45RA-selected; the remaining cells were memory. Concerning this clone itself: Its antigen is still unknown. This specimen includes other DNA sequences encoding the same CDR3.

Sequenced sample: memory CD4+ T cells sorted from blood. Indicated subset: CD45RA-negative fraction. This chain uses TRBV14 with TRBJ1-6; D is unclear. The receptor's source is a woman aged 25 to 39 in good health. CDR3 DNA: TGTGCCAGCAGCCAAGTAGTAGGGAATTCACCCCTCCACTTT. It translates to CASSQVVGNSPLHF.